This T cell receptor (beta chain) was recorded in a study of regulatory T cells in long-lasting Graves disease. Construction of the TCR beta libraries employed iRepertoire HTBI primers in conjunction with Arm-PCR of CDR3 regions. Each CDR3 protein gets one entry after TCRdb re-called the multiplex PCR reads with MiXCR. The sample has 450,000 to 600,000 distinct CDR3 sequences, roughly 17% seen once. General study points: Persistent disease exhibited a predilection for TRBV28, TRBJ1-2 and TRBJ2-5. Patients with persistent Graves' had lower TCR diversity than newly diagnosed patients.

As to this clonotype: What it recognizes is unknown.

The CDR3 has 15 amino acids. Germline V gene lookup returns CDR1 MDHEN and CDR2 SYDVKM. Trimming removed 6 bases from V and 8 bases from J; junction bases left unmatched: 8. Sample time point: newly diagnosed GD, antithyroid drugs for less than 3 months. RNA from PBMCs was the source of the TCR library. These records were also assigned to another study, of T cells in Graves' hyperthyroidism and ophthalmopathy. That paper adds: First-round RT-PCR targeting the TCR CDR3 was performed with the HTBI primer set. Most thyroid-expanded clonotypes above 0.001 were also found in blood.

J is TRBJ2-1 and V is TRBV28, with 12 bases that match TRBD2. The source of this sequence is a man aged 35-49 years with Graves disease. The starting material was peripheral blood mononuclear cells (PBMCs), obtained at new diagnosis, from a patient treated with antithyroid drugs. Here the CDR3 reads CASSLRRLAGDEQFF. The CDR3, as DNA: TGTGCCAGCAGCCTTAGAAGACTAGCGGGAGATGAGCAGTTCTTC.